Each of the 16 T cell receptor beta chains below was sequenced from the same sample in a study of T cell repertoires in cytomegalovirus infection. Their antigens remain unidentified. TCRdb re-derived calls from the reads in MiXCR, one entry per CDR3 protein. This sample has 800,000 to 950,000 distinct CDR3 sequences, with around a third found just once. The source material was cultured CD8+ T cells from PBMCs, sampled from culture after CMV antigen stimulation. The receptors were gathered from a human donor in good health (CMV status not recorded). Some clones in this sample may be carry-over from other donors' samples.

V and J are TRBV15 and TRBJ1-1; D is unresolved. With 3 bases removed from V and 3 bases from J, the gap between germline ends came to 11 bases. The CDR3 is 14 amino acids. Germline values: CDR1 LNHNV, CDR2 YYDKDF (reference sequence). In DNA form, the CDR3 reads TGTGCCACCAGCAGGTCTCGGGGAGACACTGAAGCTTTCTTT. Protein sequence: CATSRSRGDTEAFF.

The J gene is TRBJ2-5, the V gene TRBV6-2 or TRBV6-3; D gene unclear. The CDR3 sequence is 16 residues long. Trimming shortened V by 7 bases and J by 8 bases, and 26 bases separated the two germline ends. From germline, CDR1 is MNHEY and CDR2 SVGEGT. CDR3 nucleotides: TGTGCCAGCACCATGATTAGGCCAACGGTCAATCGAACCCAGTACTTC. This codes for CASTMIRPTVNRTQYF.

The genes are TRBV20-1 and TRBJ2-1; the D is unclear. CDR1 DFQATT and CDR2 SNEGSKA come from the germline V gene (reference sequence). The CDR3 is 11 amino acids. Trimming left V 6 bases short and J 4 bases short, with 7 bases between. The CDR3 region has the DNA TGCAGTGCCCCCCAATACAATGAGCAGTTCTTC. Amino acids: CSAPQYNEQFF.

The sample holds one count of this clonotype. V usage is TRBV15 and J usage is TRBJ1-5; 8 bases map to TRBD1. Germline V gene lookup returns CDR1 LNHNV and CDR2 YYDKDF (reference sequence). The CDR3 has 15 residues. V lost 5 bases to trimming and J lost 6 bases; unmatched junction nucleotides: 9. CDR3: CATSRETGAGQPQHF. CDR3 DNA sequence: TGTGCCACCAGCCGCGAGACAGGGGCGGGTCAGCCCCAGCATTTT.

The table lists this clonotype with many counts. The CDR3 here is CASSLHRATNEKLFF. The CDR3 DNA reads as TGTGCCAGCAGCTTACACCGCGCAACTAATGAAAAACTGTTTTTT. J is TRBJ1-4 and V is TRBV7-2; no clear D. Trimming left V 2 bases short and J 0 bases short, with 7 bases between. The CDR3 has 15 residues. Germline V CDR1 and CDR2: SGHTA, FQGNSA.

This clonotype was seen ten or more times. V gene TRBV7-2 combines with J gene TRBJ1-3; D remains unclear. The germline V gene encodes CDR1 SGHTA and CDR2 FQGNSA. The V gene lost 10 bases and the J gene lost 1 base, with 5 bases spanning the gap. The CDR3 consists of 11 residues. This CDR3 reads CAIRSGNTIYF. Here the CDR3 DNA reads TGTGCCATAAGGTCTGGAAACACCATATATTTT.

The DNA for the CDR3 is TGTGCCAGCGCTTACTTGAACACCGGGGAGCTGTTTTTT. This gives the protein CASAYLNTGELFF. This chain joins TRBV6-5 and TRBJ2-2; the D is unclear. The V gene's germline CDR1 is MNHEY and CDR2 SVGAGI. This CDR3 has 13 amino acids. Trimming shortened V by 8 bases and J by 1 base, and 8 bases separated the two germline ends.

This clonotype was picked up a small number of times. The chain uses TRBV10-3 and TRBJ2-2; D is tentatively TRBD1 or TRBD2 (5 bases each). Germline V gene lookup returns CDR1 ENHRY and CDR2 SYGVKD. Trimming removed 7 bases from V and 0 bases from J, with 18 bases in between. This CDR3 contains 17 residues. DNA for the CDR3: TGTGCCATCAAGAGGGGCGACTCGTGGGCGAACACCGGGGAGCTGTTTTTT. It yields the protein CAIKRGDSWANTGELFF.

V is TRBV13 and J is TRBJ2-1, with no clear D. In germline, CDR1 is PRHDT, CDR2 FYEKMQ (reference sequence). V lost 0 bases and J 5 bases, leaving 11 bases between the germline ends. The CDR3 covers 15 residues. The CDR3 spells CASSLGGPPNNEQFF. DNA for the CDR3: TGTGCCAGCAGCTTAGGAGGGCCCCCTAACAATGAGCAGTTCTTC.

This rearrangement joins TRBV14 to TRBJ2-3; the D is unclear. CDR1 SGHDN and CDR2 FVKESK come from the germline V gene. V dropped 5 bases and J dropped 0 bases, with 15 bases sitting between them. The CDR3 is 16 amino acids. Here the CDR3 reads CASSKKSYSSTDTQYF. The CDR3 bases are TGTGCCAGCAGCAAAAAGAGCTATTCTAGCACAGATACGCAGTATTTT.

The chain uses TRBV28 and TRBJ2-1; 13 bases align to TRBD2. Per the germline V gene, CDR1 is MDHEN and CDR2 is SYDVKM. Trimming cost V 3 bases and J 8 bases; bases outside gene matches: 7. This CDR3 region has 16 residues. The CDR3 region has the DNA TGTGCCAGCAGTTTCCCCAGGACTAGCGGGGGAGATGAGCAGTTCTTC. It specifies CASSFPRTSGGDEQFF. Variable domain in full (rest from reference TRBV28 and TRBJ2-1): DVKVTQSSRYLVKRTGEKVFLECVQDMDHENMFWYRQDPGLGLRLIYFSYDVKMKEKGDIPEGYSVSREKKERFSLILESASTNQTSMYLCASSFPRTSGGDEQFFGPGTRLTVL.

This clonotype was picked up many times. CDR3 amino acids: CASSLEGPPYYNEQFF. CDR3 DNA: TGTGCCAGCAGCTTAGAAGGACCCCCTTACTACAATGAGCAGTTCTTC. The rearrangement uses TRBV7-2 and TRBJ2-1; D is ambiguous. CDR1 and CDR2 (germline): SGHTA, FQGNSA. The ends were cut back, 1 base at V and 3 bases at J, with 13 bases in the middle. The CDR3 extends over 16 amino acids.

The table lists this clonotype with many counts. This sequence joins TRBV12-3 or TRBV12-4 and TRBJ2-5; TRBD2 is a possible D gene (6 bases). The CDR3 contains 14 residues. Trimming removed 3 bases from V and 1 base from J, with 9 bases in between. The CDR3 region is CASSLEGFQETQYF. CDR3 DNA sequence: TGTGCCAGCAGTTTGGAGGGGTTCCAAGAGACCCAGTACTTC.

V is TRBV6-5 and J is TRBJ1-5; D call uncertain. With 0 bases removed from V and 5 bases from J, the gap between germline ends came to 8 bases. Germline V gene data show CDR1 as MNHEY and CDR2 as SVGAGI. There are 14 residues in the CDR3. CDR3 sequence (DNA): TGTGCCAGCAGTTACTCGGACGGTGATCAGCCCCAGCATTTT. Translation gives CASSYSDGDQPQHF.

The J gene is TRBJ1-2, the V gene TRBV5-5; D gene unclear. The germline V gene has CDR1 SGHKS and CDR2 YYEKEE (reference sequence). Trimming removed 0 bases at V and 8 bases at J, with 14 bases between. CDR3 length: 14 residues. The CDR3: CASSLEVGPLGYTF. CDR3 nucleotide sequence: TGTGCCAGCAGCTTGGAAGTGGGCCCCCTGGGCTACACCTTC.

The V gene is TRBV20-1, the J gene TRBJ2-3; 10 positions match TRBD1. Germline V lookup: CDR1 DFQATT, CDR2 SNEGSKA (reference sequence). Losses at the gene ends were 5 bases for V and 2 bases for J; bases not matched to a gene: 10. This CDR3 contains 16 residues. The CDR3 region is CSAPNLDRGITDTQYF. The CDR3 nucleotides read TGCAGTGCTCCTAACTTGGACAGGGGGATCACAGATACGCAGTATTTT.